Reported below is one T cell receptor (beta chain). TCRdb re-derived calls from the RT-PCR reads in MiXCR, one entry per CDR3 protein. The sample lists about 680,000 distinct CDR3 sequences, 14% occurring once. Trimming pared 3 bases from V and 0 bases from J, leaving 11 bases between. In germline, CDR1 is MGHDK, CDR2 SYGVNS. This CDR3 is built from 15 residues. This clonotype was sampled from a female donor in good health, serving as a healthy control. The rearrangement links TRBV25-1 to TRBJ2-5, with D tentatively TRBD2 (6 bases). Sequenced input: memory CD4+ T cells from blood. The DNA for the CDR3 is TGTGCCAGCAGTGATGAGCGGGTCTACCAAGAGACCCAGTACTTC. This encodes CASSDERVYQETQYF.